These T cell receptor beta chains were read from a single sample in a study of naive and memory T cell subsets. TCRdb re-derived calls from the 5' RACE reads in MiXCR, one entry per CDR3 protein. The sample has roughly 26,000 distinct CDR3 sequences; roughly 23% are singletons. The receptors originated from a female donor in good health. Each CDR3 is given with its conserved first and last residue. The D gene is left open where the match is weak. A clone size is listed for some rows: how often the clone was seen (once, few, many), or a class if it is expanded.

CDR3nt: TGCAGCGTTGCGAGGGGGCAAAGCACTGAAGCTTTCTTT; CDR3aa: CSVARGQSTEAFF; j_gene: TRBJ1-1; d_gene: TRBD1; v_gene: TRBV29-1; abundance: many
CDR3nt: TGCAGTGCTGGGGGGCGACAGGGGTCATACGAGCAGTACTTC; CDR3aa: CSAGGRQGSYEQYF; j_gene: TRBJ2-7; d_gene: TRBD1; v_gene: TRBV20-1; abundance: many
CDR3nt: TGTGCCAGCAGTTACACTGCGTTCTCCTACAATGAGCAGTTCTTC; CDR3aa: CASSYTAFSYNEQFF; j_gene: TRBJ2-1; d_gene: NA; v_gene: TRBV27; abundance: medium-sized
CDR3nt: TGCAGCGCTACCGACGTAAGGAACACTGAAGCTTTCTTT; CDR3aa: CSATDVRNTEAFF; j_gene: TRBJ1-1; d_gene: NA; v_gene: TRBV29-1; abundance: NA
CDR3nt: TGTGCCAGCAGTTACGGGCAGCCCTACGAGCAGTACTTC; CDR3aa: CASSYGQPYEQYF; j_gene: TRBJ2-7; d_gene: NA; v_gene: TRBV6-5; abundance: NA
CDR3nt: TGTGCCACCGGTACCTGGGGAGGTGAGCAGTTCTTC; CDR3aa: CATGTWGGEQFF; j_gene: TRBJ2-1; d_gene: NA; v_gene: TRBV6-5; abundance: medium-sized
CDR3nt: TGTGCCAGCAGTTTGGCCGCGATGAACACTGAAGCTTTCTTT; CDR3aa: CASSLAAMNTEAFF; j_gene: TRBJ1-1; d_gene: NA; v_gene: TRBV12-3/TRBV12-4; abundance: medium-sized
CDR3nt: TGCAGCGTTGACCCTTGGGCTGGACGCCAAGAGACCCAGTACTTC; CDR3aa: CSVDPWAGRQETQYF; j_gene: TRBJ2-5; d_gene: NA; v_gene: TRBV29-1; abundance: NA
CDR3nt: TGCAGCGTTGAAGACTATCGCAATCAGCCCCAGCATTTT; CDR3aa: CSVEDYRNQPQHF; j_gene: TRBJ1-5; d_gene: NA; v_gene: TRBV29-1; abundance: many
CDR3nt: TGCAGCGTTTCTCAGGGCTTGAACACTGAAGCTTTCTTT; CDR3aa: CSVSQGLNTEAFF; j_gene: TRBJ1-1; d_gene: NA; v_gene: TRBV29-1; abundance: few
CDR3nt: TGTGCCAGCAGTTTAGTTGGGGCAGGGGGCGAGCAGTACTTC; CDR3aa: CASSLVGAGGEQYF; j_gene: TRBJ2-7; d_gene: TRBD1; v_gene: TRBV12-3/TRBV12-4; abundance: medium-sized
CDR3nt: TGTGCCAGCAGCTTAGAAAGCGGGGGGACTTACGAGCAGTACTTC; CDR3aa: CASSLESGGTYEQYF; j_gene: TRBJ2-7; d_gene: TRBD2; v_gene: TRBV7-8; abundance: many
CDR3nt: TGCAGTGCCTTCTCGGGAGGGGGCTACAATGAGCAGTTCTTC; CDR3aa: CSAFSGGGYNEQFF; j_gene: TRBJ2-1; d_gene: TRBD2; v_gene: TRBV20-1; abundance: NA
CDR3nt: TGCAGTGCCTCCCCCAGAGCCTACGAGCAGTACTTC; CDR3aa: CSASPRAYEQYF; j_gene: TRBJ2-7; d_gene: NA; v_gene: TRBV20-1; abundance: many
CDR3nt: TGTGCCAGCAGTGGGGCGGGACGTCTAACGCGCTACACCTTC; CDR3aa: CASSGAGRLTRYTF; j_gene: TRBJ1-2; d_gene: NA; v_gene: TRBV6-1; abundance: medium-sized
CDR3nt: TGTGCCAGCAGTTACGATCTAGCGGGAGGGAATGAGCAGTTCTTC; CDR3aa: CASSYDLAGGNEQFF; j_gene: TRBJ2-1; d_gene: TRBD2; v_gene: TRBV6-5; abundance: few
CDR3nt: TGCGCCAGCAGTGAGTCTAGGAGCTATGGCTACACCTTC; CDR3aa: CASSESRSYGYTF; j_gene: TRBJ1-2; d_gene: NA; v_gene: TRBV10-2; abundance: many
CDR3nt: TGTGCCATCAGGGGACATCCTCTGGGGGATGAGCAGTTCTTC; CDR3aa: CAIRGHPLGDEQFF; j_gene: TRBJ2-1; d_gene: NA; v_gene: TRBV10-3; abundance: NA
CDR3nt: TGTGCCAGCAGTACGACAGGGTTATGGGATTCACCCCTCCACTTT; CDR3aa: CASSTTGLWDSPLHF; j_gene: TRBJ1-6; d_gene: TRBD1; v_gene: TRBV6-5; abundance: many
CDR3nt: TGTGCCAGCAGTTCAAGGGAGGACTATGGCTACACCTTC; CDR3aa: CASSSREDYGYTF; j_gene: TRBJ1-2; d_gene: NA; v_gene: TRBV6-5; abundance: few
CDR3nt: TGCAGTGCTAGGGATATACTAGCGGGGGGTCTAGACGAGCAGTACTTC; CDR3aa: CSARDILAGGLDEQYF; j_gene: TRBJ2-7; d_gene: TRBD2; v_gene: TRBV20-1; abundance: many
CDR3nt: TGCAGTGCTAGAGGCCTTATGAACACTGAAGCTTTCTTT; CDR3aa: CSARGLMNTEAFF; j_gene: TRBJ1-1; d_gene: NA; v_gene: TRBV20-1; abundance: few
CDR3nt: TGTGCCAGCAGCTTATTATCGAGCGGGATATACGAGCAGTACTTC; CDR3aa: CASSLLSSGIYEQYF; j_gene: TRBJ2-7; d_gene: TRBD2; v_gene: TRBV7-2; abundance: NA
CDR3nt: TGCAGTGCTGGGGAACAGGGGGTTGGCTACACCTTC; CDR3aa: CSAGEQGVGYTF; j_gene: TRBJ1-2; d_gene: TRBD1; v_gene: TRBV20-1; abundance: many
CDR3nt: TGTGCCTGGAGCGGGGAGTCCTACGAGCAGTACTTC; CDR3aa: CAWSGESYEQYF; j_gene: TRBJ2-7; d_gene: NA; v_gene: TRBV30; abundance: many
CDR3nt: TGCGCCAGCAAGGAGGGGGCCTACGAGCAGTACTTC; CDR3aa: CASKEGAYEQYF; j_gene: TRBJ2-7; d_gene: NA; v_gene: TRBV5-1; abundance: NA
CDR3nt: TGCAGTGCTAGAGAACTTGTGTTCCGGGGCTACACCTTC; CDR3aa: CSARELVFRGYTF; j_gene: TRBJ1-2; d_gene: NA; v_gene: TRBV20-1; abundance: NA
CDR3nt: TGTGCCATCAAGCCTTCTGCAGGGCCCCTGGAGCAGTACTTC; CDR3aa: CAIKPSAGPLEQYF; j_gene: TRBJ2-7; d_gene: NA; v_gene: TRBV10-3; abundance: NA
CDR3nt: TGTGCCAGCAGTTACGGGACAGACTATCAGCCCCAGCATTTT; CDR3aa: CASSYGTDYQPQHF; j_gene: TRBJ1-5; d_gene: TRBD1; v_gene: TRBV6-2/TRBV6-3; abundance: many
CDR3nt: TGCAGTGCTAGCGTCCCGGACTGGAAAGCAAATCAGCCCCAGCATTTT; CDR3aa: CSASVPDWKANQPQHF; j_gene: TRBJ1-5; d_gene: NA; v_gene: TRBV20-1; abundance: NA
CDR3nt: TGCAGTGCTTGGGAAATATTCTCCTACAATGAGCAGTTCTTC; CDR3aa: CSAWEIFSYNEQFF; j_gene: TRBJ2-1; d_gene: NA; v_gene: TRBV20-1; abundance: few
CDR3nt: TGTGCCAGCAGACCAGCGAGCCCCTATGGCTACACCTTC; CDR3aa: CASRPASPYGYTF; j_gene: TRBJ1-2; d_gene: NA; v_gene: TRBV12-3/TRBV12-4; abundance: NA
CDR3nt: TGTGCCAGCAGCCCCCCTGGCCGCAATGAGCAGTTCTTC; CDR3aa: CASSPPGRNEQFF; j_gene: TRBJ2-1; d_gene: NA; v_gene: TRBV7-2; abundance: many
CDR3nt: TGTGCCAGCAGCCAAGGGACTCCCTCGGCGCAGTATTTT; CDR3aa: CASSQGTPSAQYF; j_gene: TRBJ2-3; d_gene: NA; v_gene: TRBV11-2; abundance: NA
CDR3nt: TGCAGTGCCTGGCATATGAGGGAGGGCTCCTACAATGAGCAGTTCTTC; CDR3aa: CSAWHMREGSYNEQFF; j_gene: TRBJ2-1; d_gene: TRBD2; v_gene: TRBV20-1; abundance: many
CDR3nt: TGTGCCAGCAGGCGACAGGAGGTTGGAAAACTGTTTTTT; CDR3aa: CASRRQEVGKLFF; j_gene: TRBJ1-4; d_gene: NA; v_gene: TRBV12-3/TRBV12-4; abundance: NA
CDR3nt: TGCAGTGCCCGAGGGACCTCGAACACTGAAGCTTTCTTT; CDR3aa: CSARGTSNTEAFF; j_gene: TRBJ1-1; d_gene: NA; v_gene: TRBV20-1; abundance: many
CDR3nt: TGCGCCAGCCGCGGACAGTCAACTAATGAAAAACTGTTTTTT; CDR3aa: CASRGQSTNEKLFF; j_gene: TRBJ1-4; d_gene: NA; v_gene: TRBV5-1; abundance: NA
CDR3nt: TGCAGCGTTGAAGACCACCGTCGATGGGGTGAGACCCAGTACTTC; CDR3aa: CSVEDHRRWGETQYF; j_gene: TRBJ2-5; d_gene: NA; v_gene: TRBV29-1; abundance: medium-sized
CDR3nt: TGTGCCACCAGCAGAGCCGACAGGGGGTCCTATGGCTACACCTTC; CDR3aa: CATSRADRGSYGYTF; j_gene: TRBJ1-2; d_gene: TRBD1; v_gene: TRBV15; abundance: many
CDR3nt: TGTGCCAGCAGCCTACGGGGGGGGTATGCGACCCAGTACTTC; CDR3aa: CASSLRGGYATQYF; j_gene: TRBJ2-5; d_gene: TRBD2; v_gene: TRBV6-5; abundance: NA
CDR3nt: TGCAGCGTTGTAAAGCGGGGAGCAGATACGCAGTATTTT; CDR3aa: CSVVKRGADTQYF; j_gene: TRBJ2-3; d_gene: TRBD2; v_gene: TRBV29-1; abundance: medium-sized
CDR3nt: TGCAGTGCCTACCGGGGGGGGCCGGACAGGGAGCAGTACTTC; CDR3aa: CSAYRGGPDREQYF; j_gene: TRBJ2-7; d_gene: NA; v_gene: TRBV20-1; abundance: few
CDR3nt: TGTGCCAGCCGTTCGGGGGCCCTACTCGCCGGGGAGCTGTTTTTT; CDR3aa: CASRSGALLAGELFF; j_gene: TRBJ2-2; d_gene: NA; v_gene: TRBV6-5; abundance: medium-sized
CDR3nt: TGCAGTGCTAGTCTGGGGGAATCCTCCTACAATGAGCAGTTCTTC; CDR3aa: CSASLGESSYNEQFF; j_gene: TRBJ2-1; d_gene: NA; v_gene: TRBV20-1; abundance: few